This passage covers 24 T cell receptor beta chains from one sample sequenced in a study of blood T cell repertoires in COVID-19. The table came from immunoSEQ multiplex PCR; TCRdb's copy has only in-frame clones and leaves some out. The sample shows a few hundred thousand clones, roughly 86% of them seen only once. Sequenced input: PBMCs or T cells enriched from blood (not recorded which). All receptors come from a woman in her forties or fifties who had been exposed to COVID-19.

This chain links TRBV28 with TRBJ2-7; 9 bases are shared with TRBD1. This CDR3 contains 13 residues. Trimming at V came to 10 bases and at J to 1 base, leaving 5 bases not matched to a gene. Germline V lookup: CDR1 MDHEN, CDR2 SYDVKM. CDR3 coding DNA: TGTGCCACCACACAGGGGGCATCCTACGAGCAGTACTTC. Its protein is CATTQGASYEQYF.

The chain joins TRBV19 to TRBJ1-3; TRBD1 is a possible D gene (6 bases). This CDR3 is built from 15 residues. Trimming stripped 5 bases from V and 1 base from J, with 12 bases between. The germline V gene encodes CDR1 LNHDA and CDR2 SQIVND (reference sequence). CDR3 sequence (DNA): TGTGCCAGTAGTTGGGACGGGACATCTGGAAACACCATATATTTT. Its translation is CASSWDGTSGNTIYF.

This clone was detected a few times. The chain combines TRBV2 with TRBJ2-2; 7 bases are shared with TRBD2. Germline CDR1 reads SNHLY; CDR2 reads FYNNEI. CDR3 length: 15 residues. The V and J ends lost 5 bases and 6 bases, in that order; junction bases with no gene match: 9. CDR3 sequence (DNA): TGTGCCAGCAGTCCGTTAGCGGGCGTGGCCGGGGAGCTGTTTTTT. Translating it yields CASSPLAGVAGELFF.

Written as DNA, the CDR3 is TGTGCCAGCTCACCGGGCAGGAAGAACACTGAAGCTTTCTTT. Its translation is CASSPGRKNTEAFF. This chain links TRBV18 with TRBJ1-1; D is uncertain. Germline CDR1 reads KGHSH; CDR2 reads LQKENI. V lost 3 bases and J lost 1, with 9 bases in between. The CDR3 is made up of 14 amino acids.

The chain has TRBV24-1 and TRBJ1-4; tentatively, D is TRBD1 (5 bases). Germline CDR1 and CDR2: KGHDR and SFDVKD. The CDR3 contains 18 residues. Between the trimmed V and J ends, which lost 5 bases and 5 bases, there was a span of 23 bases. CDR3 loop: CATSGLRDELGLNEKLFF. The CDR3 DNA follows: TGTGCCACCAGTGGTCTCCGGGACGAGTTGGGACTAAATGAAAAACTGTTTTTT.

In its sample, this clone was seen once. The rearrangement uses TRBV4-2 and TRBJ2-3; 7 nucleotides line up with TRBD1. In germline, CDR1 is LGHNA, CDR2 YNFKEQ. J gave up 6 bases and V 4 bases, and 10 bases lay outside the gene matches. This CDR3 is 15 amino acids long. CDR3 in DNA: TGTGCCAGCAGCCCTACAGGGGTCGCTACGGATACGCAGTATTTT. Residues: CASSPTGVATDTQYF.

V is TRBV19 and J is TRBJ1-1; 7 nucleotides align to TRBD1. The CDR3 totals 12 residues. The V gene's germline CDR1 is LNHDA and CDR2 SQIVND (reference sequence). With 5 bases clipped from V and 11 bases from J, the junction kept 8 bases outside the gene matches. The CDR3 spells CASSFRTGRAFF. The CDR3 DNA sequence: TGTGCCAGTAGTTTTCGGACAGGTAGGGCTTTCTTT. The full variable domain, rest sourced from reference TRBV19 and TRBJ1-1, is DGGITQSPKYLFRKEGQNVTLSCEQNLNHDAMYWYRQDPGQGLRLIYYSQIVNDFQKGDIAEGYSVSREKKESFPLTVTSAQKNPTAFYLCASSFRTGRAFFGQGTRLTVV.

This clone was seen a single time. CDR3: CASSLQTGGFLIPYEQYF. For the CDR3, the DNA is TGTGCCAGCAGCTTGCAGACAGGGGGCTTCTTAATTCCCTACGAGCAGTACTTC. The gene calls are TRBV13 and TRBJ2-7; 10 nucleotides align to TRBD1. CDR1 and CDR2 from the germline V gene are PRHDT and FYEKMQ (reference sequence). This CDR3 spans 18 amino acids. The V segment lost 3 bases and the J segment 2 bases; nucleotides outside the gene matches: 13.

The chain has TRBV19 and TRBJ2-1; D is ambiguous. The CDR3 spans 13 residues. V was pared by 4 bases and J by 4 bases, with 8 bases between. Germline V gene data show CDR1 as LNHDA and CDR2 as SQIVND (reference sequence). CDR3 protein: CASSSETYNEQFF. The CDR3 DNA reads TGTGCCAGTAGTAGTGAGACATACAATGAGCAGTTCTTC.

This clone was recorded once. This sequence joins TRBV12-3 or TRBV12-4 and TRBJ1-2; 8 positions match TRBD1. This CDR3 spans 12 amino acids. V shed 7 bases, J shed 8 bases, and the junction held 6 bases outside the gene matches. The CDR3 spells CASNLGQGGYTF. In DNA form, the CDR3 reads TGTGCCAGCAACCTCGGACAGGGCGGCTACACCTTC.

CDR3 nucleotide sequence: TGTGCCAGTAGTATAGGGGGCAAAATTAAGTTCTTC. The encoded protein is CASSIGGKIKFF. This chain uses TRBV19 with TRBJ2-1, with D tentatively TRBD1 (5 bases). V lost 1 base to trimming and J lost 14 bases, with 12 bases between them. The length of the CDR3 is 12 residues. CDR1 LNHDA and CDR2 SQIVND come from the germline V gene (reference sequence).

Comment on this clone: Within the sample, other DNA sequences also encode this same CDR3. CDR3 protein: CASSPGGPNEKLFF. CDR3 nucleotide sequence: TGTGCCAGCTCACCAGGAGGACCTAATGAAAAACTGTTTTTT. J is TRBJ1-4 and V is TRBV18; D not certain. The CDR3 has 14 amino acids. V shed 2 bases and J shed 3 bases, with 7 bases lying between them. The germline CDR1 and CDR2 sequences are KGHSH and LQKENI. Combining the CDR3 with reference TRBV18 and TRBJ1-4 gives the whole variable domain NAGVMQNPRHLVRRRGQEARLRCSPMKGHSHVYWYRQLPEEGLKFMVYLQKENIIDESGMPKERFSAEFPKEGPSILRIQQVVRGDSAAYFCASSPGGPNEKLFFGSGTQLSVL.

CDR3: CASSQGGGQGVYNEQFF. The CDR3 DNA follows: TGTGCCAGTAGCCAGGGAGGGGGACAGGGGGTTTACAATGAGCAGTTCTTC. This rearrangement joins TRBV19 to TRBJ2-1, with TRBD1 matching over 11 bases. V shed 6 bases, J shed 4 bases, and the junction held 11 bases outside the gene matches. The V gene's germline CDR1 is LNHDA and CDR2 SQIVND (reference sequence). CDR3 length: 17 residues.

The chain couples TRBV5-1 to TRBJ2-2; D may be TRBD1 (6 bases). V lost 3 bases, J lost 5 bases, and 8 bases lay in between. Germline V lookup: CDR1 SGHRS, CDR2 YFSETQ. The CDR3 runs to 13 residues. CDR3 sequence reads: CASSSQGTGELFF. CDR3 DNA: TGCGCCAGCAGCTCCCAGGGGACCGGGGAGCTGTTTTTT.

The chain employs TRBV5-4 and TRBJ1-2; D is undetermined. This CDR3 is built from 13 residues. V was pared by 2 bases and J by 1 base, with 6 bases between. The V gene's germline CDR1 is SGHNT and CDR2 YYREEE (reference sequence). For the CDR3, the DNA is TGTGCCAGCAGCTTCTACAGTAACTATGGCTACACCTTC. Translating gives CASSFYSNYGYTF.

This chain joins TRBV7-9 and TRBJ2-3; 10 positions match TRBD2. The CDR3 covers 15 residues. CDR1 and CDR2 (germline): SEHNR, FQNEAQ (reference sequence). V dropped 4 bases and J dropped 1; count of bases not matched to a gene: 2. The CDR3 bases are TGTGCCAGCAGCTACGGGACTAGCGGCACAGATACGCAGTATTTT. Its protein is CASSYGTSGTDTQYF.

This chain connects TRBV19 to TRBJ1-6; 7 nucleotides agree with TRBD1. The CDR3 length is 15 residues. Germline V gives CDR1 LNHDA, CDR2 SQIVND (reference sequence). With 3 bases clipped from V and 7 bases from J, the junction kept 6 bases outside the gene matches. The CDR3 nucleotides read TGTGCCAGTAGTATTGGGACAGAAGTAAATTCACCCCTCCACTTT. Protein sequence: CASSIGTEVNSPLHF.

This clone was picked up one time. CDR3 sequence reads: CASSMRQDTDTQYF. The DNA of the CDR3 is TGTGCCAGCAGCATGAGACAAGACACAGATACGCAGTATTTT. J is TRBJ2-3 and V is TRBV5-6; D is unclear. Trimming pared 4 bases from V and 2 bases from J, leaving 11 bases between. In germline, CDR1 is SGHDT, CDR2 YYEEEE. The CDR3 runs 14 residues.

The rearrangement uses TRBV18 and TRBJ1-3; TRBD1 matches at 7 bases. The CDR3 runs 14 residues. The germline V gene has CDR1 KGHSH and CDR2 LQKENI. V dropped 4 bases and J dropped 4; count of bases not matched to a gene: 4. Here the CDR3 reads CASSQRDSGNTIYF. The CDR3 DNA follows: TGTGCCAGCTCACAACGGGACAGCGGAAACACCATATATTTT. Full variable domain (remainder filled in from reference TRBV18 and TRBJ1-3): NAGVMQNPRHLVRRRGQEARLRCSPMKGHSHVYWYRQLPEEGLKFMVYLQKENIIDESGMPKERFSAEFPKEGPSILRIQQVVRGDSAAYFCASSQRDSGNTIYFGEGSWLTVV.

V and J are TRBV7-9 and TRBJ2-3; 8 bases match TRBD1. The CDR3 is 17 residues long. Germline CDR1 reads SEHNR; CDR2 reads FQNEAQ (reference sequence). V shed 7 bases and J 0 bases; nucleotides not matched to a gene: 12. The CDR3 spells CASTSQGAGPSTDTQYF. The CDR3 DNA sequence: TGTGCCAGCACCTCGCAGGGGGCAGGGCCTAGCACAGATACGCAGTATTTT.

This rearrangement joins TRBV4-1 to TRBJ2-1, with 13 bases fitting TRBD2. The CDR3 length is 16 residues. V shed 1 base and J 9 bases; nucleotides not matched to a gene: 6. Germline V gene data show CDR1 as MGHRA and CDR2 as YSYEKL. The CDR3 region is CASSQVLAGGKGEQFF. CDR3 in DNA: TGCGCCAGCAGCCAAGTACTAGCGGGGGGGAAAGGTGAGCAGTTCTTC.

The chain is built from TRBV4-2 and TRBJ2-7, with D hard to call. V gave up 4 bases and J gave up 2 bases, with 12 bases separating them. Germline CDR1 LGHNA, CDR2 YNFKEQ. The CDR3 runs to 14 residues. For the CDR3, the DNA is TGTGCCAGCAGCCCCATCATGAGTGCCTACGAGCAGTACTTC. This encodes CASSPIMSAYEQYF.

The chain has TRBV6-5 and TRBJ1-4; D uncertain. Germline V CDR1 and CDR2: MNHEY, SVGAGI. The CDR3 covers 14 residues. Trimming stripped 8 bases from V and 5 bases from J, with 15 bases between. The CDR3 region is CASRTEWSNEKLFF. CDR3 sequence (DNA): TGTGCCAGCCGCACCGAGTGGTCCAATGAAAAACTGTTTTTT.

This clone showed up just once. The V and J genes are TRBV5-4 and TRBJ2-6; possibly TRBD2 for D (5 bases). Germline V gene lookup returns CDR1 SGHNT and CDR2 YYREEE (reference sequence). Trimming stripped 0 bases from V and 1 base from J, with 8 bases between. This CDR3 region has 16 residues. The CDR3 sequence: CASSLVSGSGANVLTF. CDR3 DNA sequence: TGTGCCAGCAGCTTGGTTTCGGGATCTGGGGCCAACGTCCTGACTTTC.